This TCR beta chain stems from a study of CD8 T cells in ankylosing spondylitis (dated by TCRdb to 2016 to 2017). Regarding the research as a whole: The study set out to find disease-linked TCR variants by profiling T cell receptor beta repertoires in ankylosing spondylitis patients and healthy donors. Peripheral blood samples were taken, and synovial fluid was additionally collected from ankylosing spondylitis patients. The full study cohort was made up of about two dozen ankylosing spondylitis patients and 108 healthy donors. Broad study findings and their caveats: Some TCR beta motif variants had previously been reported in synovial fluid and blood of reactive arthritis patients, which suggested common disease-initiation mechanisms. Blood from ankylosing spondylitis patients appeared to be characterized by a TCR beta motif composed of under 10 highly homologous amino acid variants. The disease-linked clones were reported to be significantly enriched in matched synovial fluid samples from ankylosing spondylitis patients. A CD8+ phenotype was shown by the disease-linked clones, which were found at relatively low frequencies in peripheral blood.

This clonotype was seen many times. There is no known antigen for this receptor. It has no much larger one-base neighbor in the sample; base qualities were not kept. The sample was run on an Illumina HiSeq 2500. TCR beta libraries were prepared by quantitative 5'-RACE with molecular barcodes. On the authors' methods: A new computational method based on a probabilistic model of VDJ rearrangement was used to identify disease-linked TCR variants. The public reads were reanalyzed by TCRdb: fastp trimming at Q25, MiXCR alignment, in-frame beta chains only. Entries are consolidated by CDR3 protein sequence, retaining the most common genes and DNA. The V and J calls were determined by TCRdb, not by the authors. The sample table records hundreds of thousands of distinct CDR3 sequences; 12% of these occur just once. The top ten clones comprise less than 0.65% of the sample. The TCR sequence derives from a male donor with ankylosing spondylitis. The sequenced material came from blood, either unsorted or a sorted T cell fraction (not recorded which).

CDR3 loop: CASSHTDTQYF. In nucleotide form, the sequence is TGTGCCAGCAGCCACACAGATACGCAGTATTTT. The chain joins TRBV7-2 to TRBJ2-3, with the D gene not clear enough to name. Measured from the cysteine to the phenylalanine, the CDR3 is 11 residues long. The sequence is cut down to CDR3 DNA, 33 bases in frame from base 1. According to the germline V gene, CDR1 reads SGHTA and CDR2 reads FQGNSA. V loses 5 bases of germline sequence and J loses 2 bases, and the interval between the two ends is 2 bases.